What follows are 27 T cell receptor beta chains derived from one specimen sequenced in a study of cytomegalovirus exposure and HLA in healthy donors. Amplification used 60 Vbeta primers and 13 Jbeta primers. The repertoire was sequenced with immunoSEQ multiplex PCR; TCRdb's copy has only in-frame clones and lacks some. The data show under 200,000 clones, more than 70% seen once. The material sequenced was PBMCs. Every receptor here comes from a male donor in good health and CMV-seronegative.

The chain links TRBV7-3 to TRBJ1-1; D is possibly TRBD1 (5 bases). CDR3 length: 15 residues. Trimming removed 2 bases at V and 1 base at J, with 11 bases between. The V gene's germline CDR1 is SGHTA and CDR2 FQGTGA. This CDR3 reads CASSLYRTPNTEAFF. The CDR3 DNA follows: TGTGCCAGCAGCTTATACCGGACACCGAACACTGAAGCTTTCTTT.

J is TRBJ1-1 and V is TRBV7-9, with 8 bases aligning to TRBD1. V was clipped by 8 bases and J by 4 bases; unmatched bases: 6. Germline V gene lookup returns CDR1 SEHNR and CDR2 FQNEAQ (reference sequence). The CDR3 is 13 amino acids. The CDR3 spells CASGTTGATEAFF. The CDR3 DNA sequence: TGTGCCAGCGGTACGACAGGGGCCACTGAAGCTTTCTTT.

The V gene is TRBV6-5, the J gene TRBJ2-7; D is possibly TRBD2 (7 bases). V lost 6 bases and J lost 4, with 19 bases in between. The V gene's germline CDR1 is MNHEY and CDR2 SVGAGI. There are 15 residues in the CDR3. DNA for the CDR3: TGTGCCAGCAGCCCCCAGTGGGGGGGCGAGTACGAGCAGTACTTC. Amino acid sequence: CASSPQWGGEYEQYF.

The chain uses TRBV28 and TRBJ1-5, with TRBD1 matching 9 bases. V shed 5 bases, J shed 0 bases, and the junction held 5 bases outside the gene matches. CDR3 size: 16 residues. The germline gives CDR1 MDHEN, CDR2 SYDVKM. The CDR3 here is CASSLQGAGSNQPQHF. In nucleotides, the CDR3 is TGTGCCAGCAGTCTACAGGGGGCCGGTAGCAATCAGCCCCAGCATTTT.

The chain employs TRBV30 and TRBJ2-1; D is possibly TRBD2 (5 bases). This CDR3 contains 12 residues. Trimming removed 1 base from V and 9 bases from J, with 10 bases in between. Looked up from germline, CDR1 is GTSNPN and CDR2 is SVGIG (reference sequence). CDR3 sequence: CAWSAGYGEQFF. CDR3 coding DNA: TGTGCCTGGAGTGCGGGGTATGGTGAGCAGTTCTTC.

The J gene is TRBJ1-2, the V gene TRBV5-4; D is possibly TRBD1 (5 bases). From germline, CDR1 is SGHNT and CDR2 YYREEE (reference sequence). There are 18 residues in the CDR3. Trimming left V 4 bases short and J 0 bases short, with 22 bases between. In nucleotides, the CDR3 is TGTGCCAGCAGCCCGAGGACACTACAAGAGGATACTAACTATGGCTACACCTTC. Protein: CASSPRTLQEDTNYGYTF.

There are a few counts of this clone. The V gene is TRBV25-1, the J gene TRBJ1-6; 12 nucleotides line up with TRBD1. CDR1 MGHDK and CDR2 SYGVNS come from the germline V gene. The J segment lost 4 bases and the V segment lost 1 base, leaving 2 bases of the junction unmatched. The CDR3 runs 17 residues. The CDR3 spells CASSEWDRGRYNSPLHF. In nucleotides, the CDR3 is TGTGCCAGCAGTGAATGGGACAGGGGGCGTTATAATTCACCCCTCCACTTT.

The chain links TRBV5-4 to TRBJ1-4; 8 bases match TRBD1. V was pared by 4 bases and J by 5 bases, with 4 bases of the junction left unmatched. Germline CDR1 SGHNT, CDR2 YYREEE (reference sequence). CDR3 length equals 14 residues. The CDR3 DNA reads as TGTGCCAGCAGCAGGGGACAGGAAAATGAAAAACTGTTTTTT. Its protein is CASSRGQENEKLFF.

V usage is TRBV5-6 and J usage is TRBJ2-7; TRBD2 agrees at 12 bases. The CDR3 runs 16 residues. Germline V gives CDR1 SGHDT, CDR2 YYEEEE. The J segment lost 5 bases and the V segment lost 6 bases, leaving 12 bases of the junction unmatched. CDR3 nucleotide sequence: TGTGCCAGCACCGTGGGCCCGACTAGCGGGAGAGACGAGCAGTACTTC. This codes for CASTVGPTSGRDEQYF.

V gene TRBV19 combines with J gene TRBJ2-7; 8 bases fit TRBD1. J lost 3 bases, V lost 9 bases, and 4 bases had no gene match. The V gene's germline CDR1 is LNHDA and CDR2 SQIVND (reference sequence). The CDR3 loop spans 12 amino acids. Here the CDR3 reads CASGQGNYEQYF. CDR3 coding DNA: TGTGCCAGCGGACAGGGAAACTACGAGCAGTACTTC.

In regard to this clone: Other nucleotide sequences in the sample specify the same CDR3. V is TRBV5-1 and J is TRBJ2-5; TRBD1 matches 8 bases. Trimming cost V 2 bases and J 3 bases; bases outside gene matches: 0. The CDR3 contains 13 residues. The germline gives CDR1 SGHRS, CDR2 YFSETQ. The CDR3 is CASSLQGEETQYF. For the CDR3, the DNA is TGCGCCAGCAGCTTACAGGGGGAAGAGACCCAGTACTTC.

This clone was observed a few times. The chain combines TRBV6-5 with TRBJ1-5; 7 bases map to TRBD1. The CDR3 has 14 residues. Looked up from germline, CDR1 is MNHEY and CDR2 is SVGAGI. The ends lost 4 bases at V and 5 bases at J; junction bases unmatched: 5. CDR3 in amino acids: CASSSGTVDQPQHF. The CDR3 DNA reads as TGTGCCAGCAGTTCCGGGACAGTTGATCAGCCCCAGCATTTT.

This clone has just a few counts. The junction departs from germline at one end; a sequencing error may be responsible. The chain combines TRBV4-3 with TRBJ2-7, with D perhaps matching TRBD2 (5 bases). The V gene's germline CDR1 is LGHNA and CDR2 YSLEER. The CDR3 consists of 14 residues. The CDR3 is CASSQERASDLLRF. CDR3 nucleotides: TGCGCCAGCAGCCAAGAACGGGCGTCGGACTTACTACGCTTC.

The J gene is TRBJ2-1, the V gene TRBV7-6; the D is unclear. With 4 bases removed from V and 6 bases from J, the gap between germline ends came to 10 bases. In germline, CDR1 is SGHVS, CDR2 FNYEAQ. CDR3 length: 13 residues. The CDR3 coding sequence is TGTGCCAGCAGCTCGCTGGAGCGCAATGAGCAGTTCTTC. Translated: CASSSLERNEQFF. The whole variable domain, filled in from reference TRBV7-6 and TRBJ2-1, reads GAGVSQSPRYKVTKRGQDVALRCDPISGHVSLYWYRQALGQGPEFLTYFNYEAQQDKSGLPNDRFSAERPEGSISTLTIQRTEQRDSAMYRCASSSLERNEQFFGPGTRLTVL.

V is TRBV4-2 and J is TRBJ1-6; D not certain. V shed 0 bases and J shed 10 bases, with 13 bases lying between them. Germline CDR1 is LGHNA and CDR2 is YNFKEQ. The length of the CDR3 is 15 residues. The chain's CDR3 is CASSQERAGESPLHF. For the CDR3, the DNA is TGTGCCAGCAGCCAAGAGCGCGCGGGAGAGTCACCCCTCCACTTT.

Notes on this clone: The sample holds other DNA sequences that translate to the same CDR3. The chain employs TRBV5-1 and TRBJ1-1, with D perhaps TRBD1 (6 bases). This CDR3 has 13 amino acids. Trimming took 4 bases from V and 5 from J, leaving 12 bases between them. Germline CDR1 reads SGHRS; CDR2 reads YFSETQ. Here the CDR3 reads CASSLQGSTEAFF. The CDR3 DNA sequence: TGCGCCAGCAGCCTACAGGGATCGACTGAAGCTTTCTTT.

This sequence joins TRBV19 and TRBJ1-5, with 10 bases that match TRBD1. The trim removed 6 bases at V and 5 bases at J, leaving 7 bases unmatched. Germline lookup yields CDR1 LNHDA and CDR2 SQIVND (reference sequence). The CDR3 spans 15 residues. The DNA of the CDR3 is TGTGCCAGTAGGATGGCCGGGACAGGGGATCAGCCCCAGCATTTT. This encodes CASRMAGTGDQPQHF.

The CDR3 DNA follows: TGTGCCAGCAGCTTAGGGACAGGGGCGTTTCACACCGGGGAGCTGTTTTTT. Its protein is CASSLGTGAFHTGELFF. The chain recombines TRBV5-6 with TRBJ2-2; TRBD1 matches at 10 bases. The ends lost 2 bases at V and 3 bases at J; junction bases unmatched: 7. The germline V gene encodes CDR1 SGHDT and CDR2 YYEEEE. This CDR3 spans 17 amino acids.

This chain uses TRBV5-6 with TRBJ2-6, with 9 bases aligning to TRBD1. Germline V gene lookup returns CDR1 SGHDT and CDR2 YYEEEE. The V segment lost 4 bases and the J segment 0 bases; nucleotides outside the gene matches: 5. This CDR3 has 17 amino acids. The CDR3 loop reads CASSPGQGHSGANVLTF. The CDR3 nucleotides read TGTGCCAGCAGCCCGGGACAGGGCCACTCTGGGGCCAACGTCCTGACTTTC.

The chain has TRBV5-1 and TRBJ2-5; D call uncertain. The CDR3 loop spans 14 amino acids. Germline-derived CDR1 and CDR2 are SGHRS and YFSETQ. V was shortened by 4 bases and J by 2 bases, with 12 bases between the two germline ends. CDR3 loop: CASSPAAPQETQYF. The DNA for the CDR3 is TGCGCCAGCAGCCCCGCGGCCCCACAAGAGACCCAGTACTTC.

CDR3 sequence (DNA): TGTGCCAGCAGTGAAGCTACAGGGAACTATGGCTACACCTTC. Its protein is CASSEATGNYGYTF. The chain combines TRBV2 with TRBJ1-2; possible D gene TRBD1, 6 bases. CDR1 SNHLY and CDR2 FYNNEI come from the germline V gene. There are 14 residues in the CDR3. The germline V and J ends were trimmed by 0 bases and 2 bases, with 7 bases remaining between them.

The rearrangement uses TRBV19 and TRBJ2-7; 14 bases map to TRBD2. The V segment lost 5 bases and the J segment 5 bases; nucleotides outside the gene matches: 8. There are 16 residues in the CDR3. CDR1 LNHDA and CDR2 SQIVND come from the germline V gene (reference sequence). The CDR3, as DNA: TGTGCCAGTAGTTTAAGACTAGCGGGAGGGAGGAACGAGCAGTACTTC. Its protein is CASSLRLAGGRNEQYF. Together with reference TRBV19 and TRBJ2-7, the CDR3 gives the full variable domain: DGGITQSPKYLFRKEGQNVTLSCEQNLNHDAMYWYRQDPGQGLRLIYYSQIVNDFQKGDIAEGYSVSREKKESFPLTVTSAQKNPTAFYLCASSLRLAGGRNEQYFGPGTRLTVT.

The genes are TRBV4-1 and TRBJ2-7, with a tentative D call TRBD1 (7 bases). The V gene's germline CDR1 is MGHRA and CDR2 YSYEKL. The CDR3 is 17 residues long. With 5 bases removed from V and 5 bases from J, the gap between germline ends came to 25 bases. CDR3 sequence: CASSGGGAISKGNEQYF. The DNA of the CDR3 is TGCGCCAGCAGCGGAGGGGGCGCGATTAGCAAGGGAAACGAGCAGTACTTC.

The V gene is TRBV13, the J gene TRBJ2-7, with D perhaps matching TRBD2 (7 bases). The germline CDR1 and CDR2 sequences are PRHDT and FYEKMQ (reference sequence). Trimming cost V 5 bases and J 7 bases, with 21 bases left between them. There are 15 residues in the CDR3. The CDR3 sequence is CASSTSSRGAREQYF. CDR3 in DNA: TGTGCCAGCAGCACGTCCTCACGGGGGGCGCGTGAGCAGTACTTC.

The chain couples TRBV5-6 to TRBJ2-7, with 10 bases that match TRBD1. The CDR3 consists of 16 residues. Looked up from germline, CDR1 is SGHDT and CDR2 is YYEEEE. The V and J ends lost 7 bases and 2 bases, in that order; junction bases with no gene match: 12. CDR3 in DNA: TGTGCCAGCGCAGATCAGGTCGGGACAGGGGCCTACGAGCAGTACTTC. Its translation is CASADQVGTGAYEQYF.

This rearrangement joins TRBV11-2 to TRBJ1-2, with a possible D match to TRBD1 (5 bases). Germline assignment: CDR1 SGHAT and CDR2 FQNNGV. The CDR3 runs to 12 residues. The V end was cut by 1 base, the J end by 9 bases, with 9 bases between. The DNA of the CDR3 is TGTGCCAGCAGCTTAGTAGGGGCTCGCTACACCTTC. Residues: CASSLVGARYTF.

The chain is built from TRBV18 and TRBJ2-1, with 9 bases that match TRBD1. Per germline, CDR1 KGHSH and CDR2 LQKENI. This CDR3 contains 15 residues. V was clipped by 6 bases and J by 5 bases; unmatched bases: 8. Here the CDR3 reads CASSRTGTGNNEQFF. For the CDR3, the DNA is TGTGCCAGCTCGCGCACCGGGACAGGGAACAATGAGCAGTTCTTC.